This T cell receptor beta chain comes out of a study of glioma-infiltrating T cells after dendritic cell vaccination. Time point in this sample: after dendritic cell vaccination, including at tumor progression/relapse. CDR3 length: 14 residues. Germline V gene lookup returns CDR1 MGHRA and CDR2 YSYEKL. V lost 1 base, J lost 11 bases, and 12 bases lay in between. Generated by immunoSEQ multiplex PCR, the TCRdb table keeps only in-frame clones and is missing some. The data hold about 24,000 clones, with roughly 90% observed a single time. The sample consisted of blood, taken after dendritic cell vaccination. The TCR was taken from a human donor with glioblastoma. The J gene is TRBJ1-6, the V gene TRBV4-1; D remains ambiguous. This CDR3 reads CASSQGPGMPPLHF. The CDR3 DNA is TGCGCCAGCAGCCAAGGACCCGGGATGCCACCCCTCCACTTT.